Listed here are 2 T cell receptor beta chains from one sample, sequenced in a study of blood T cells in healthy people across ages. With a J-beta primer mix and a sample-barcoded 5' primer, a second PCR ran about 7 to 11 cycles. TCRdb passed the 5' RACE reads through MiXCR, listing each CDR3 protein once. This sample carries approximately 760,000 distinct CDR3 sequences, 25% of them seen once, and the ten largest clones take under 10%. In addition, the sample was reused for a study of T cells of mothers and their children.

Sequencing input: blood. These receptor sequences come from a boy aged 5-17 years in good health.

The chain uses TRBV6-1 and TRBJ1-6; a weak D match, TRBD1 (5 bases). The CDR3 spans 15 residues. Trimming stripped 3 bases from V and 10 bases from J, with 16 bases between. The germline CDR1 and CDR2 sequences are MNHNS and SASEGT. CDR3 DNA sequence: TGTGCCAGCAGTGAGTTCCAGGGTGGGGAATCACCCCTCCACTTT. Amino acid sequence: CASSEFQGGESPLHF.

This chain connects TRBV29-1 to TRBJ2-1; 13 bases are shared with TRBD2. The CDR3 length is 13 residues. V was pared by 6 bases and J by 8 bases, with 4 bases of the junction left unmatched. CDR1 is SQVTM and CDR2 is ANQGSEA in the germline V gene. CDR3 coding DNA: TGCAGCGTGACGGGACTAGCGGGACATGAGCAGTTCTTC. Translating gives CSVTGLAGHEQFF.